The rows below give T cell receptor beta chains drawn from one sample of a study of blood T cell repertoires in COVID-19. Data came from immunoSEQ multiplex PCR; TCRdb stores just in-frame clones and leaves some out. The sample has 130,000 or so clones, around 83% seen once. Sequenced: PBMCs or T cells enriched from blood (not recorded which). The origin of the receptors is a woman aged 25 to 45 who had recovered from COVID-19. Each CDR3 is given with its conserved first and last residue. The D gene is left open where the match is weak. Not all rows give a size; the values are once, few, many and, for expanded clones, a class.

NA,TRBV7-6,NA,TRBJ1-5,TGTGCCAGCAGCTCGCAGGGGAATCAGCCCCAGCATTTT,CASSSQGNQPQHF
TRBD2,TRBV28,NA,TRBJ2-3,TGTGCCAGCAGTTTGGGGCGGGAGGCCCGGGGAGATACGCAGTATTTT,CASSLGREARGDTQYF
NA,TRBV28,NA,TRBJ1-3,TGTGCCAGCATCGGGTACGGGAAGGGCCGCTCTGGAAACACCATATATTTT,CASIGYGKGRSGNTIYF
TRBD1,TRBV3-1/TRBV3-2,NA,TRBJ2-1,TGTGCCAGCAGGGACAGGGGCTCAAACAATGAGCAGTTCTTC,CASRDRGSNNEQFF
TRBD1,TRBV5-1,NA,TRBJ2-2,TGCGCCAGCAGCTTGGGGACAGGGCGCACCGGGGAGCTGTTTTTT,CASSLGTGRTGELFF
TRBD2,TRBV9,NA,TRBJ2-2,TGTGCCAGCAGCCTTGGGGCTAGCGGGAGTGGGGAGCTGTTTTTT,CASSLGASGSGELFF
TRBD1,TRBV18,NA,TRBJ2-5,TGTGCCAGCTCTGGACAGGGTCTAGAGACCCAGTACTTC,CASSGQGLETQYF
TRBD1,TRBV27,NA,TRBJ1-6,TGTGCCAGCACGGGGAAGTATCGTAGGGGGCTTAATTCACCCCTCCACTTT,CASTGKYRRGLNSPLHF
TRBD1,TRBV24-1,NA,TRBJ1-2,TGTGCCACCAGTGAGGGGACAGCACGAAACTATGGCTACACCTTC,CATSEGTARNYGYTF
NA,TRBV28,NA,TRBJ1-2,TGTGCCAGCAGTCTGGGGCGAAGCTATGGCTACACCTTC,CASSLGRSYGYTF
NA,TRBV5-1,once,TRBJ1-4,TGCGCCAGCAGCTTGGTGGCAAATAATGAAAAACTGTTTTTT,CASSLVANNEKLFF
NA,TRBV3-1/TRBV3-2,NA,TRBJ2-1,TGTGCCAGCAGCCAAGCCCGGCCCCGGACAAGCTCCTACAATGAGCAGTTCTTC,CASSQARPRTSSYNEQFF
NA,TRBV4-3,NA,TRBJ1-2,TGCGCCAGCAGCCAAGTAAAAAGCGGAGGCTATGGCTACACCTTC,CASSQVKSGGYGYTF
TRBD1,TRBV30,few,TRBJ1-2,TGTGCCTGGAGTGTCGGGGACAGGGTAGGTGGCTACACCTTC,CAWSVGDRVGGYTF
TRBD2,TRBV28,NA,TRBJ2-7,TGTGCCAGCACACCGGGACTAGCGATTTACGAGCAGTACTTC,CASTPGLAIYEQYF
NA,TRBV21-1,NA,TRBJ2-1,TGTGCCACCACGGACAGGGGATGGAATGAGCAGTTCTTC,CATTDRGWNEQFF
NA,TRBV15,NA,TRBJ1-1,TGTGCCACCAGCAGAGTGACAGGCCCGAACACTGAAGCTTTCTTT,CATSRVTGPNTEAFF
TRBD1,TRBV5-4,NA,TRBJ2-2,TGTGCCAGCAGCTTCGGACAGGGGAACACCGGGGAGCTGTTTTTT,CASSFGQGNTGELFF
NA,TRBV12-5,NA,TRBJ1-5,TGTGCTAGTGGTTTCGGCAATCAGCCCCAGCATTTT,CASGFGNQPQHF
NA,TRBV12-3/TRBV12-4,NA,TRBJ2-4,TGTGCCAGCACCCTAGCCAAAAACATTCAGTACTTC,CASTLAKNIQYF
TRBD2,TRBV10-3,NA,TRBJ2-1,TGTGCCATCAGCAGCGGGAGGGGGTATGAGCAGTTCTTC,CAISSGRGYEQFF
NA,TRBV19,NA,TRBJ2-1,TGTGCCAGTAGTGTCTTTCTACATGAGCAGTTCTTC,CASSVFLHEQFF
TRBD1,TRBV29-1,NA,TRBJ2-7,TGCAGCGTTGAAAAGGGGGCTAGGGGGAACTACGAGCAGTACTTC,CSVEKGARGNYEQYF